This passage covers 24 T cell receptor beta chains from one sample sequenced in a study of T-cell memory formation after mild COVID-19. TCRdb independently ran MiXCR on the 5' RACE reads; one entry per CDR3 protein. The table lists 540,000 or so distinct CDR3 sequences, roughly 20% of them singletons. Sequencing was done on a sample of PBMCs or a T cell subset sorted from them (not recorded which). The source of these receptors is an adult woman who had mild COVID-19 (a few samples of this study predate the infection). Cell type and time point are not known.

There are a few counts of this clonotype. The rearrangement joins TRBV24-1 to TRBJ2-7, with 9 bases that match TRBD1. V lost 6 bases, J lost 7 bases, and 12 bases stayed unmatched. CDR3 length: 15 residues. Germline V CDR1 and CDR2: KGHDR, SFDVKD. The chain's CDR3 is CATSRPGTGNEEQYF. CDR3 in DNA: TGTGCCACCAGTCGACCCGGGACAGGGAATGAGGAGCAGTACTTC.

The sample holds many counts of this clonotype. V is TRBV20-1 and J is TRBJ2-1; D uncertain. The ends were cut back, 1 base at V and 0 bases at J, with 4 bases in the middle. Germline V CDR1 and CDR2: DFQATT, SNEGSKA (reference sequence). This CDR3 is built from 13 residues. CDR3 sequence: CSARGGSYNEQFF. As DNA, the CDR3 is TGCAGTGCTAGAGGAGGCTCCTACAATGAGCAGTTCTTC.

CDR3 in amino acids: CASSVGGNTQYF. In DNA, the CDR3 is TGTGCCAGCAGCGTAGGCGGGAATACGCAGTATTTT. The J gene is TRBJ2-3, the V gene TRBV9; perhaps TRBD2 as D (6 bases). V lost 0 bases to trimming and J lost 7 bases, with 6 bases between them. Looked up from germline, CDR1 is SGDLS and CDR2 is YYNGEE. This CDR3 comprises 12 residues.

The J gene is TRBJ2-1, the V gene TRBV7-2; D is ambiguous. The CDR3 length is 14 residues. The V end lost 2 bases, the J end lost 10 bases, and 15 bases lay between the germline ends. In germline, CDR1 is SGHTA, CDR2 FQGNSA. This chain's CDR3 is CASSLSGVVGEQFF. CDR3 coding DNA: TGTGCCAGCAGCTTATCAGGCGTCGTAGGAGAGCAGTTCTTC. Based on the CDR3 plus reference TRBV7-2 and TRBJ2-1, the full variable domain is GAGVSQSPSNKVTEKGKDVELRCDPISGHTALYWYRQSLGQGLEFLIYFQGNSAPDKSGLPSDRFSAERTGGSVSTLTIQRTQQEDSAVYLCASSLSGVVGEQFFGPGTRLTVL.

The J gene is TRBJ2-3, the V gene TRBV5-1, with 8 bases matching TRBD1. The CDR3 has 16 residues. J was trimmed by 1 base and V by 4 bases; bases with no gene match: 8. Germline CDR1 and CDR2: SGHRS and YFSETQ. CDR3 amino acids: CASSPGQGAGTDTQYF. The CDR3 DNA is TGCGCCAGCAGCCCGGGGCAGGGGGCAGGCACAGATACGCAGTATTTT.

This clonotype was seen a handful of times. The chain joins TRBV10-3 to TRBJ2-6; D gene ambiguous. Trimming removed 0 bases at V and 5 bases at J, with 8 bases between. CDR3 length: 15 residues. Germline V CDR1 and CDR2: ENHRY, SYGVKD. CDR3 sequence reads: CAISESGGRANVLTF. In nucleotides, the CDR3 is TGTGCCATCAGTGAGTCGGGCGGAAGGGCCAACGTCCTGACTTTC.

V gene TRBV12-3 or TRBV12-4 combines with J gene TRBJ2-7; the D gene is possibly TRBD2 (6 bases). CDR3 length: 12 residues. Trimming left V 5 bases short and J 7 bases short, with 12 bases between. CDR3 protein: CASSGGAMEQYF. The CDR3 nucleotides are TGTGCCAGCAGTGGAGGGGCTATGGAGCAGTACTTC.

This clonotype has just a few counts. The chain has TRBV7-3 and TRBJ2-7; 9 positions agree with TRBD1. Trimming at V came to 5 bases and at J to 0 bases, leaving 11 bases not matched to a gene. CDR3 size: 17 residues. Germline V gene lookup returns CDR1 SGHTA and CDR2 FQGTGA. The DNA of the CDR3 is TGTGCCAGCAGCCCCTACGGACAGGGGTCCTCCTCCTACGAGCAGTACTTC. This sequence encodes CASSPYGQGSSSYEQYF.

The chain joins TRBV6-5 to TRBJ1-6; TRBD1 might be the D (5 bases). Germline V CDR1 and CDR2: MNHEY, SVGAGI. This CDR3 spans 14 amino acids. V was cut by 0 bases and J by 9 bases, with 9 bases left in between. The CDR3 loop is CASSYSGLPSPLHF. CDR3 nucleotide sequence: TGTGCCAGCAGTTACTCGGGGCTTCCTTCACCCCTCCACTTT.

V usage is TRBV19 and J usage is TRBJ1-5; D gene uncertain. The germline CDR1 and CDR2 sequences are LNHDA and SQIVND (reference sequence). This CDR3 is 15 amino acids long. V lost 3 bases, J lost 4 bases, and 13 bases lay in between. The CDR3 here is CASSISGNLNQPQHF. CDR3 coding DNA: TGTGCCAGTAGTATTTCTGGGAATCTTAATCAGCCCCAGCATTTT.

This chain connects TRBV5-1 to TRBJ1-1; D uncertain. V was clipped by 0 bases and J by 1 base, with 7 bases between them. The CDR3 spans 14 residues. Germline CDR1 reads SGHRS; CDR2 reads YFSETQ. The CDR3: CASSLGHKNTEAFF. The CDR3 nucleotides are TGCGCCAGCAGCTTGGGGCACAAGAACACTGAAGCTTTCTTT.

This clonotype was seen more than once but under ten times. This chain links TRBV4-2 with TRBJ2-5, with D possibly called TRBD1 or TRBD2 (5 bases each). CDR1 is LGHNA and CDR2 is YNFKEQ in the germline V gene. Trimming removed 0 bases at V and 5 bases at J, with 13 bases between. The CDR3 contains 15 residues. CDR3 nucleotide sequence: TGTGCCAGCAGCCAAGACAGGGACGGTGGTGAGACCCAGTACTTC. Translating gives CASSQDRDGGETQYF.

The chain employs TRBV19 and TRBJ1-1, with TRBD1 matching over 8 bases. This CDR3 contains 14 residues. Germline-derived CDR1 and CDR2 are LNHDA and SQIVND (reference sequence). J gave up 2 bases and V 10 bases, and 9 bases lay outside the gene matches. As DNA, the CDR3 is TGTGCCACCCACACCGGGACAGGAAACACTGAAGCTTTCTTT. Amino acid sequence: CATHTGTGNTEAFF.

A few counts support this clonotype. The rearrangement uses TRBV12-5 and TRBJ2-1, with D perhaps matching TRBD1 (5 bases). The germline V and J ends were trimmed by 5 bases and 7 bases, with 12 bases remaining between them. Germline CDR1 reads LGHNT; CDR2 reads FRNRAP. The CDR3 sequence is 13 residues long. The CDR3 loop is CASGRSAGNEQFF. For the CDR3, the DNA is TGTGCTAGTGGTCGTTCAGCAGGGAATGAGCAGTTCTTC.

The genes are TRBV10-3 and TRBJ2-2, with TRBD1 matching over 7 bases. The CDR3 spans 15 residues. Trimming removed 6 bases from V and 1 base from J; junction bases left unmatched: 5. From germline, CDR1 is ENHRY and CDR2 SYGVKD. The CDR3 here is CAISPRDRNTGELFF. The CDR3 coding sequence is TGTGCCATCAGCCCCCGGGACAGGAACACCGGGGAGCTGTTTTTT.

This clonotype was detected only a few times. The chain combines TRBV12-3 or TRBV12-4 with TRBJ1-1, with TRBD1 matching 9 bases. This CDR3 spans 17 amino acids. V lost 4 bases, J lost 4 bases, and 13 bases stayed unmatched. CDR3 protein: CASSSGTGKVVGTEAFF. The DNA for the CDR3 is TGTGCCAGCAGTTCCGGGACAGGGAAGGTCGTCGGCACTGAAGCTTTCTTT.

This clonotype was detected a few times. The chain recombines TRBV11-3 with TRBJ2-1, with D perhaps TRBD1 (6 bases). Deletions cut 3 bases from V and 2 bases from J, with 11 bases between. This CDR3 is built from 15 residues. Germline CDR1 reads SGHNT; CDR2 reads YENEEA. CDR3 nucleotides: TGTGCCAGCAGCTTGAGGGACACCGCCTACAATGAGCAGTTCTTC. Its translation: CASSLRDTAYNEQFF.

The chain employs TRBV27 and TRBJ2-1, with TRBD2 matching 14 bases. CDR3 length equals 18 residues. V was clipped by 3 bases and J by 7 bases; unmatched bases: 11. Germline-derived CDR1 and CDR2 are MNHEY and SMNVEV (reference sequence). The CDR3 region is CASSLGTGLAGARNEQFF. CDR3 in DNA: TGTGCCAGCAGTTTGGGGACGGGACTAGCGGGAGCTAGGAATGAGCAGTTCTTC.

This clonotype has at least ten counts. The chain recombines TRBV7-9 with TRBJ2-3, with D possibly TRBD2 on 6 matching bases. CDR1 and CDR2 from the germline V gene are SEHNR and FQNEAQ (reference sequence). This CDR3 region has 15 residues. The V and J ends lost 3 bases and 0 bases respectively, with 10 bases between them. The CDR3 here is CASSFGGGSTDTQYF. Here the CDR3 DNA reads TGTGCCAGCAGCTTCGGGGGAGGAAGCACAGATACGCAGTATTTT.

The gene calls are TRBV3-1 and TRBJ1-3; tentatively, D is TRBD1 (5 bases). CDR3 length: 16 amino acids. The V and J ends lost 0 bases and 2 bases respectively, with 11 bases between them. Per the germline V gene, CDR1 is LGHDT and CDR2 is YNNKEL (reference sequence). This CDR3 is CASSQDGAGAGNTIYF. For the CDR3, the DNA is TGTGCCAGCAGCCAAGATGGGGCAGGCGCTGGAAACACCATATATTTT. The full variable domain, with the rest looked up from reference TRBV3-1 and TRBJ1-3, is DTAVSQTPKYLVTQMGNDKSIKCEQNLGHDTMYWYKQDSKKFLKIMFSYNNKELIINETVPNRFSPKSPDKAHLNLHINSLELGDSAVYFCASSQDGAGAGNTIYFGEGSWLTVV.

The chain couples TRBV30 to TRBJ1-2; 8 nucleotides line up with TRBD1. This CDR3 region has 14 residues. The germline gives CDR1 GTSNPN, CDR2 SVGIG (reference sequence). The V segment lost 2 bases and the J segment 8 bases; nucleotides outside the gene matches: 10. CDR3 sequence (DNA): TGTGCCTGGAGTCCCGTCACAGGGGGATACGGCTACACCTTC. It yields the protein CAWSPVTGGYGYTF.

This clonotype was picked up a small number of times. The gene calls are TRBV20-1 and TRBJ2-1; TRBD1 matches at 10 bases. CDR1 is DFQATT and CDR2 is SNEGSKA in the germline V gene (reference sequence). This CDR3 region has 15 residues. Trimming cost V 2 bases and J 3 bases; bases outside gene matches: 4. The CDR3 nucleotides are TGCAGTGCTAGAACCGGGACAGGGGACTACAATGAGCAGTTCTTC. Translating it yields CSARTGTGDYNEQFF.

J is TRBJ1-2 and V is TRBV6-2 or TRBV6-3; D ambiguous. Per germline, CDR1 MNHEY and CDR2 SVGEGT. The V end lost 6 bases, the J end lost 2 bases, and 13 bases lay between the germline ends. CDR3 length equals 14 residues. The DNA for the CDR3 is TGTGCCAGCAGCCCTCAGCGGCCAAACTATGGCTACACCTTC. This encodes CASSPQRPNYGYTF.

The chain uses TRBV5-1 and TRBJ2-1; the match to TRBD2 covers 8 bases. Germline V lookup: CDR1 SGHRS, CDR2 YFSETQ. V shed 3 bases, J shed 4 bases, and the junction held 6 bases outside the gene matches. The CDR3 is 15 residues long. The CDR3 loop is CASSWTSPSYNEQFF. CDR3 sequence (DNA): TGCGCCAGCAGCTGGACTAGCCCCTCTTACAATGAGCAGTTCTTC.